Listed below are T cell receptor beta chains from one sample, sequenced in a study of T cell clonotyping in hematopoietic cell transplantation. TCRdb keeps only in-frame clones here, not all; method: immunoSEQ multiplex PCR. This table has 7,000 or so clones, around 89% appearing once. This specimen consisted of PBMCs, obtained 100 days after allogeneic stem cell transplant. The receptors were gathered from a male patient younger than 35 who had an allogeneic stem cell transplant from a related donor, so the T cells may come from the graft donor. Some clones in this sample may be carry-over from other donors' samples. The conserved cysteine and the conserved F or W are not part of the CDR3 here. For some rows the clone size is stated as once, few or many, or as a class when expanded; others skip it.

>NA|TRBJ2-1|TRBV6-1
ASSDEEAGSDEQF
>NA|TRBJ1-5|TRBV2
ASIPRRGQFNQPQH
>NA|TRBJ2-5|TRBV20-1
SASELETQY
>NA|TRBJ2-1|TRBV5-1
ASRETGGYNEQF
>NA|TRBJ2-1|TRBV7-2
ATLNPPSGAYNEQF
>NA|TRBJ2-5|TRBV4-2
ASSRLGRETQY
>NA|TRBJ2-6|TRBV19
ASSPTGYPGANVLT
>NA|TRBJ2-2|TRBV10-1
ASSELADPNTGELF
>NA|TRBJ2-1|TRBV27
ASSPFGAGDYNEQF
>NA|TRBJ2-3|TRBV30
AWAVGGIRET
>NA|TRBJ1-1|TRBV29-1
SVGDRHTEAF
>NA|TRBJ1-4|TRBV6-6
ASSPRIRQNEKLF
>few|TRBJ1-1|TRBV7-9
ASRRAVNTEAF
>NA|TRBJ2-2|TRBV6-5
ASSYSGINTGELF
>NA|TRBJ2-2|TRBV7-3
ASSHYVEEKLF
>NA|TRBJ1-5|TRBV5-1
ASSLGGKEQPQH
>NA|TRBJ1-2|TRBV19
ASSIRGGGFKDTARPYGYT
>NA|TRBJ1-2|TRBV19
ASSRKPGQGGGDGYT
>NA|TRBJ1-2|TRBV30
AWSTTGGANYGYT
>NA|TRBJ1-3|TRBV19
ASSIDQRPGEIYTIY
>NA|TRBJ1-4|TRBV28
AAGQGANEKLF
>few|TRBJ2-2|TRBV7-6
ASSSSGELF
>NA|TRBJ2-1|TRBV5-4
ASSLGWSGSRV
>NA|TRBJ1-1|TRBV7-9
ASSFKENTEAF
>NA|TRBJ2-2|TRBV4-3
ASSQAGGNTGELF
>NA|TRBJ1-2|TRBV30
AWTVGGRDYGYT
>NA|TRBJ1-2|TRBV25-1
ASRTDSFNYGYT
>NA|TRBJ1-4|TRBV11-3
ASSQVTGGELF
>NA|TRBJ1-2|TRBV19
ASSGGQGNYGYT
>NA|TRBJ2-5|TRBV7-8
ASSLEGSGTGKMETQY
>NA|TRBJ2-3|TRBV5-6
ASSLRSGSTDTQY
>NA|TRBJ2-6|TRBV9
ASSAFVSGANVLT
>NA|TRBJ2-1|TRBV7-2
ASSPRRANEQF
>NA|TRBJ2-1|TRBV5-1
ASSVDSYNEQF
>NA|TRBJ2-3|TRBV27
ASSWADTDTQY
>NA|TRBJ1-2|TRBV6-5
ASSYETGGYGYT
>few|TRBJ1-2|TRBV6-5
ASSYSWPSYGYT
>NA|TRBJ1-5|TRBV19
ASSKGQGGQPQH
>NA|TRBJ2-3|TRBV9
ASSSGVGTDTQY
>NA|TRBJ2-3|TRBV11-1
ASSLGSSQSTDTQY
>NA|TRBJ2-5|TRBV10-3
AIRPALGLAMVETQY
>NA|TRBJ1-5|TRBV2
ASTRPGLDQPQH
>NA|TRBJ2-1|TRBV7-8
ASSITGVPYNEQF
>NA|TRBJ1-5|TRBV6-6
ATSGQGDNQPQH
>medium-sized|TRBJ1-2|TRBV29-1
SVEGQGLGYT
>NA|TRBJ2-7|TRBV5-4
ASSLGGAAEQY
>once|TRBJ2-3|TRBV5-8
ASSLRGLYSTDTQY
>NA|TRBJ1-3|TRBV19
ASRSSGNTIY
>NA|TRBJ1-2|TRBV6-6
ASIPGGKYGYT
>NA|TRBJ2-1|TRBV19
ASSIRGGPPGTLNNEQF
>NA|TRBJ2-1|TRBV5-1
ASSLGGTGAYNEQF
>NA|TRBJ1-1|TRBV4-1
ASSQKQGTEAF
>NA|TRBJ2-2|TRBV10-3
AISEQGNTGELF
>once|TRBJ2-3|TRBV14
ASSQDGAGATQY
>NA|TRBJ1-4|TRBV5-1
ASSLGQGEEKLF
>NA|TRBJ2-3|TRBV10-3
ASGLAGVKSDTQY
>NA|TRBJ1-5|TRBV19
ASTTYDKAWSNQPQH
>NA|TRBJ1-5|TRBV10-3
AIGLTGSNQPQH
>NA|TRBJ1-3|TRBV6-1
ASSDEEGASGNTIY
>NA|TRBJ2-6|TRBV30
AWSGARGSGANVLT